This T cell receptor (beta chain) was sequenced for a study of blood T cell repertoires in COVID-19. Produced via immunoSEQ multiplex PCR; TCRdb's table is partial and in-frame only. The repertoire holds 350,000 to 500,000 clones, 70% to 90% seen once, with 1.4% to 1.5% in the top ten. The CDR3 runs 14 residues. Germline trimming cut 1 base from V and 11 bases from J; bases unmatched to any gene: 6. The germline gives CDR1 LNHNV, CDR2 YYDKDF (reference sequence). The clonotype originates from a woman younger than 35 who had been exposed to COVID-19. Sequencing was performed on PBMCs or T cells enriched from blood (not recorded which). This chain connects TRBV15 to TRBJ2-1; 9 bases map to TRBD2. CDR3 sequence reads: CATSRVGSGGQQFF. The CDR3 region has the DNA TGTGCCACCAGCAGAGTAGGTAGCGGGGGCCAGCAGTTCTTC. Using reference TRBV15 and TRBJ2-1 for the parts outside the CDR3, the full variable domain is DAMVIQNPRYQVTQFGKPVTLSCSQTLNHNVMYWYQQKSSQAPKLLFHYYDKDFNNEADTPDNFQSRRPNTSFCFLDIRSPGLGDTAMYLCATSRVGSGGQQFFGPGTRLTVL.